This is a list of T cell receptor beta chains from one sample in a study of cytomegalovirus exposure and HLA in healthy donors. Assay used: immunoSEQ multiplex PCR; TCRdb lists only in-frame clones, some missing. This table holds over 150,000 clones, about four fifths found once. The source material was PBMCs. These receptors all come from a man aged 30 to 39 in good health and CMV-seropositive. The CDR3 runs from the conserved cysteine through the conserved F or W. The D gene is left open where the match is weak. The listing skips clone size in some rows; elsewhere it reads once, few, many or a size class.

d_gene	v_gene	j_gene	abundance	len	CDR3nt	CDR3aa
TRBD1	TRBV18	TRBJ1-5	once	14	TGTGCCAGCTCACCAACAGGGGAAGGTCAGCCCCAGCATTTT	CASSPTGEGQPQHF
NA	TRBV7-9	TRBJ1-1	NA	14	TGTGCCAGCAGCCTGGTCCTACCGAACACTGAAGCTTTCTTT	CASSLVLPNTEAFF
TRBD1	TRBV27	TRBJ1-5	NA	13	TGTGCCAGCACGAACAGGGGCGGCCAGCCCCAGCATTTT	CASTNRGGQPQHF
NA	TRBV6-5	TRBJ2-3	NA	14	TGTGCCAGCAGTTATACAGATGAGAGCGATACGCAGTATTTT	CASSYTDESDTQYF
TRBD1	TRBV6-1	TRBJ2-5	NA	15	TGTGCCAGCAGTGAATCCGACAGGGACCAAGAGACCCAGTACTTC	CASSESDRDQETQYF
NA	TRBV28	TRBJ1-4	NA	15	TGTGCCAGCAGTTTACCCCAGGGCTCTGATGAAAAACTGTTTTTT	CASSLPQGSDEKLFF
NA	TRBV4-1	TRBJ1-1	once	16	TGCGCCAGCAGCCCACATCCCCGGTGGAGGGTTCCTGAAGCTTTCTTT	CASSPHPRWRVPEAFF
NA	TRBV19	TRBJ2-6	once	17	TGTGCCAGTAGTATAGGACAGGTTCGCTCTGGGGCCAACGTCCTGACTTTC	CASSIGQVRSGANVLTF
TRBD1	TRBV27	TRBJ2-1	NA	15	TGTGCCAGCAGAAAAGACAGGGACTCCTACAATGAGCAGTTCTTC	CASRKDRDSYNEQFF
TRBD2	TRBV11-2	TRBJ2-1	NA	18	TGTGCCAGCAGCTTCGCACTAGCGGGAGGGAGCTCCTACAATGAGCAGTTCTTC	CASSFALAGGSSYNEQFF
TRBD2	TRBV6-5	TRBJ2-1	NA	15	TGTGCCAGCAGTTACTCGATAGGCGGGAGGGGTGAGCAGTTCTTC	CASSYSIGGRGEQFF
TRBD1	TRBV19	TRBJ1-5	NA	17	TGTGCCAGTACCCAGACAGGGGGTGTTTACAGCAATCAGCCCCAGCATTTT	CASTQTGGVYSNQPQHF
NA	TRBV18	TRBJ2-4	NA	16	TGTGCCAGCTCACCAAAGGATGGGGCAGGCAAAAACATTCAGTACTTC	CASSPKDGAGKNIQYF
NA	TRBV11-3	TRBJ1-3	NA	16	TGTGCCAGCAGCTTAGGGCAGGCGATCTCTGGAAACACCATATATTTT	CASSLGQAISGNTIYF
TRBD1	TRBV7-2	TRBJ1-1	NA	14	TGTGCCAGCAGCGCCACAGGGGCAGGCACTGAAGCTTTCTTT	CASSATGAGTEAFF
TRBD2	TRBV2	TRBJ2-7	NA	12	TGTGCCAGCAGTGGGACTAGCTACGAGCAGTACTTC	CASSGTSYEQYF
TRBD1	TRBV13	TRBJ1-1	NA	15	TGTGCCAGCAGCTTCGGCGGGACAGTGAACACTGAAGCTTTCTTT	CASSFGGTVNTEAFF
TRBD2	TRBV7-9	TRBJ2-7	NA	15	TGTGCCAGCAGCTTAGCTGGGGCGGGGGCCTACGAGCAGTACTTC	CASSLAGAGAYEQYF
TRBD1	TRBV27	TRBJ1-1	once	14	TGTGCCAGCCACTTAGGGGGCCGCGGCACTGAAGCTTTCTTT	CASHLGGRGTEAFF
NA	TRBV27	TRBJ1-1	NA	13	TGTGCCAGCAGTTTAGGAGTATATACTGAAGCTTTCTTT	CASSLGVYTEAFF
NA	TRBV6-5	TRBJ1-2	NA	13	TGTGCCAGCAGTTACTCGAGACGGGGAGGCTACACCTTC	CASSYSRRGGYTF
NA	TRBV30	TRBJ1-1	once	13	TGTGCCTGGAGTGTGGGCTCAAACACTGAAGCTTTCTTT	CAWSVGSNTEAFF
TRBD1	TRBV10-1	TRBJ2-2	NA	16	TGCGCCAGCAGTGAGTCGCAGGGGGCGAAAACCGGGGAGCTGTTTTTT	CASSESQGAKTGELFF
TRBD2	TRBV5-4	TRBJ2-5	NA	15	TGTGCCAGCAGCTTGGCAGCGGGAGGTATGGAGACCCAGTACTTC	CASSLAAGGMETQYF
NA	TRBV2	TRBJ1-1	NA	13	TGTGCCAGCATATCCGACGGGAACTCTGAAGCTTTCTTT	CASISDGNSEAFF
TRBD2	TRBV18	TRBJ2-7	NA	13	TGTGCCAGCTCACCGGGGACTAACTACGAGCAGTACTTC	CASSPGTNYEQYF
NA	TRBV11-2	TRBJ2-4	NA	16	TGTGCCAGCAGCTTAGGAGAAGTTCTAGCCAAAAACATTCAGTACTTC	CASSLGEVLAKNIQYF
NA	TRBV28	TRBJ1-6	NA	14	TGTGCCAGCACCCTACTGCTAGCAAATTCACCCCTCCACTTT	CASTLLLANSPLHF
TRBD1	TRBV28	TRBJ1-2	NA	14	TGTGCCAGCAGTCTGGACAGGGGGCCCTATGGCTACACCTTC	CASSLDRGPYGYTF
TRBD2	TRBV7-2	TRBJ2-7	few	19	TGTGCCAGCAGCGGTACCGGGACTAGCGGGAGAAGGAGCTCCTACGAGCAGTACTTC	CASSGTGTSGRRSSYEQYF
NA	TRBV5-1	TRBJ2-7	NA	14	TGCGCCAGCAGCTTGGCGAACCCAGGGGCTAAGCAGTACTTC	CASSLANPGAKQYF
TRBD1	TRBV28	TRBJ2-7	NA	13	TGTGCCAGCAGGCCACAGGGGGCCTACGAGCAGTACTTC	CASRPQGAYEQYF
NA	TRBV4-1	TRBJ1-1	NA	16	TGCGCCAGCAGCCAAATAGTGTTACAGCCTAACACTGAAGCTTTCTTT	CASSQIVLQPNTEAFF
NA	TRBV2	TRBJ2-2	NA	17	TGTGCCAGCAGCGCCTCCGTTACTAGTCGGTCGTCCGGGGAGCTGTTTTTT	CASSASVTSRSSGELFF
NA	TRBV2	TRBJ2-7	NA	13	TGTGCCAGCAGTGTTGGGCAGGGCTACGAGCAGTACTTC	CASSVGQGYEQYF
NA	TRBV28	TRBJ2-7	NA	11	TGTGCCAGCAAGGGGGATTACGAGCAGTACTTC	CASKGDYEQYF
TRBD1	TRBV5-1	TRBJ2-5	NA	14	TGCGCCAGCAGCTTCGGACAGGGGAGGGGGACCCAGTACTTC	CASSFGQGRGTQYF
TRBD1	TRBV6-6	TRBJ1-3	NA	16	TGTGCCAGCAGTACCCGGACAGGGGCTCGTGGAAACACCATATATTTT	CASSTRTGARGNTIYF
TRBD1	TRBV27	TRBJ2-2	few	15	TGTGCCAGCAGTTCAGGGACAGGGAACACCGGGGAGCTGTTTTTT	CASSSGTGNTGELFF
NA	TRBV6-1	TRBJ1-6	once	15	TGTGCCAGCAGTCCGCCGACAGGCCCGAATTCACCCCTCCACTTT	CASSPPTGPNSPLHF
NA	TRBV4-3	TRBJ1-4	NA	14	TGCGCCAGCAGTGGACTTGGGACTAATGAAAAACTGTTTTTT	CASSGLGTNEKLFF
NA	TRBV7-8	TRBJ1-5	NA	17	TGTGCCAGCAGCTCGCTTTGGGCAGGATATAGCAATCAGCCCCAGCATTTT	CASSSLWAGYSNQPQHF
TRBD1	TRBV6-6	TRBJ2-7	NA	14	TGTGCCAGCATCCGGGACAGATCCTCCTACGAGCAGTACTTC	CASIRDRSSYEQYF
TRBD2	TRBV5-4	TRBJ2-5	NA	14	TGTGCCAGCAGACGAACTAGCGGGGTTGAGACCCAGTACTTC	CASRRTSGVETQYF
TRBD1	TRBV4-1	TRBJ2-5	NA	18	TGCGCCAGCAGCCACCAACAGGGGGCGTGGGGCAAGGAAGAGACCCAGTACTTC	CASSHQQGAWGKEETQYF
NA	TRBV27	TRBJ2-7	NA	13	TGTGCCAGCAGTACCCACTCCCTAGGCGAGCAGTACTTC	CASSTHSLGEQYF
TRBD1	TRBV9	TRBJ2-6	NA	17	TGTGCCAGCAGCGTCCTGACAGGGAACTCTGGGGCCAACGTCCTGACTTTC	CASSVLTGNSGANVLTF